What follows are 12 T cell receptor beta chains derived from one specimen sequenced in a study of blood T cell repertoires in COVID-19. Sequencing used immunoSEQ multiplex PCR; TCRdb keeps in-frame clones, though not all of them. The sample consists of 100,000 or so clones, about 89% of them appearing once. The material sequenced was peripheral blood. Source of these receptors: a man in his 60s with acute or convalescent COVID-19.

The chain employs TRBV6-6 and TRBJ1-5, with 9 bases aligning to TRBD1. This CDR3 region has 15 residues. Germline assignment: CDR1 MNHNY and CDR2 SVGAGI (reference sequence). The V gene end was trimmed by 8 bases and the J gene end by 9 bases; junction bases not matched to a gene: 14. The CDR3 DNA reads as TGTGCCAGCCTAATAGGACGACAGGGGGGTGGGCCCCAGCATTTT. Translated, it gives CASLIGRQGGGPQHF.

This clone has more than one count but fewer than ten. The chain carries TRBV4-2 and TRBJ1-1, with 9 bases matching TRBD1. Germline CDR1 and CDR2: LGHNA and YNFKEQ. This CDR3 is 18 amino acids long. V dropped 1 base and J dropped 1; count of bases not matched to a gene: 10. The CDR3 loop reads CASSQVFGTGNTNTEAFF. In DNA form, the CDR3 reads TGTGCCAGCAGCCAAGTTTTCGGGACAGGGAATACGAACACTGAAGCTTTCTTT.

The chain couples TRBV10-3 to TRBJ2-7; TRBD1 is a possible D gene (7 bases). The ends were cut back, 4 bases at V and 2 bases at J, with 9 bases in the middle. The CDR3 is 13 residues long. Germline V gene lookup returns CDR1 ENHRY and CDR2 SYGVKD. This chain's CDR3 is CAISGGTAYEQYF. The CDR3, as DNA: TGTGCCATCAGTGGCGGGACAGCCTACGAGCAGTACTTC.

The V call is TRBV5-1, the J call TRBJ2-5, with a tentative D call TRBD1 (6 bases). The V gene's germline CDR1 is SGHRS and CDR2 YFSETQ. V was pared by 0 bases and J by 13 bases, with 16 bases between. There are 13 residues in the CDR3. The CDR3 DNA reads as TGCGCCAGCAGCTTGGAGGGGACACCCTCCCGGTACTTC. Protein sequence: CASSLEGTPSRYF.

This clone was detected only once. The genes are TRBV27 and TRBJ2-6; the D is unclear. With 5 bases removed from V and 1 base from J, the gap between germline ends came to 21 bases. Germline V lookup: CDR1 MNHEY, CDR2 SMNVEV (reference sequence). This CDR3 is built from 19 residues. CDR3 DNA: TGTGCCAGCAGTGTGATAATGTCCGGAGTTTTGTCTGGGGCCAACGTCCTGACTTTC. Encoded protein: CASSVIMSGVLSGANVLTF. The whole variable domain, filled in from reference TRBV27 and TRBJ2-6, reads EAQVTQNPRYLITVTGKKLTVTCSQNMNHEYMSWYRQDPGLGLRQIYYSMNVEVTDKGDVPEGYKVSRKEKRNFPLILESPSPNQTSLYFCASSVIMSGVLSGANVLTFGAGSRLTVL.

This rearrangement joins TRBV19 to TRBJ2-2, with D maybe TRBD1 (5 bases). The CDR3 is made up of 15 amino acids. CDR1 and CDR2 from the germline V gene are LNHDA and SQIVND (reference sequence). V was trimmed by 3 bases and J by 6 bases, leaving 14 bases between them. CDR3 amino acids: CASSISQVGAGELFF. The CDR3, as DNA: TGTGCCAGTAGTATCTCACAGGTTGGGGCCGGGGAGCTGTTTTTT.

This clone was detected only once. The V call is TRBV12-3 or TRBV12-4, the J call TRBJ1-2; D perhaps matches TRBD1 (5 bases). V lost 3 bases and J lost 3, with 8 bases in between. This CDR3 has 13 residues. CDR3 protein: CASSLGRDYGYTF. CDR3 DNA: TGTGCCAGCAGTTTGGGCAGGGACTATGGCTACACCTTC.

The chain joins TRBV6-6 to TRBJ2-1, with TRBD2 identical over 8 bases. The length of the CDR3 is 14 residues. The V and J ends lost 7 bases and 6 bases, in that order; junction bases with no gene match: 8. CDR1 is MNHNY, CDR2 SVGAGI, per germline (reference sequence). The CDR3 coding sequence is TGTGCCAGCACCTCCGCGGGGACTAGCAATGAGCAGTTCTTC. This gives the protein CASTSAGTSNEQFF.

This clone turned up a few times. The chain employs TRBV2 and TRBJ2-7, with D possibly being TRBD2 (7 bases). V shed 3 bases and J shed 1 base, with 13 bases lying between them. The CDR3 runs 15 residues. Per germline, CDR1 SNHLY and CDR2 FYNNEI. The CDR3 sequence: CASSDAGAQSYEQYF. DNA for the CDR3: TGTGCCAGCAGTGACGCGGGGGCGCAATCCTACGAGCAGTACTTC. The full variable domain, rest sourced from reference TRBV2 and TRBJ2-7, is EPEVTQTPSHQVTQMGQEVILRCVPISNHLYFYWYRQILGQKVEFLVSFYNNEISEKSEIFDDQFSVERPDGSNFTLKIRSTKLEDSAMYFCASSDAGAQSYEQYFGPGTRLTVT.

The CDR3 loop is CASRRDRANQPQHF. The CDR3 coding sequence is TGTGCCAGCAGACGGGACAGGGCCAATCAGCCCCAGCATTTT. The V call is TRBV27, the J call TRBJ1-5, with 9 bases identical to TRBD1. V trimming: 6 bases; J trimming: 3 bases; junction bases outside the gene matches: 3. This CDR3 contains 14 residues. Looked up from germline, CDR1 is MNHEY and CDR2 is SMNVEV (reference sequence).

The genes are TRBV5-6 and TRBJ1-5; D perhaps matches TRBD1 (5 bases). Trimming shortened V by 4 bases and J by 4 bases, and 15 bases separated the two germline ends. This CDR3 region has 15 residues. Germline-derived CDR1 and CDR2 are SGHDT and YYEEEE. CDR3 sequence (DNA): TGTGCCAGCAGCGAATGCGTCAGGGTTAATCAGCCCCAGCATTTT. Encoded protein: CASSECVRVNQPQHF.

The rearrangement joins TRBV28 to TRBJ1-5, with D unclear. V was trimmed by 5 bases and J by 0 bases, leaving 17 bases between them. The germline V gene encodes CDR1 MDHEN and CDR2 SYDVKM. This CDR3 contains 17 residues. CDR3 region: CASSPLRVSYSNQPQHF. The CDR3 DNA is TGTGCCAGCAGTCCTCTTCGGGTCTCCTATAGCAATCAGCCCCAGCATTTT.